One sample yielded the 26 T cell receptor beta chains listed below, sequenced in a study of blood T cells in healthy people across ages. The authors ran a second PCR of about 7 to 11 cycles using a sample-barcoded 5' primer and a J-beta primer mix. In TCRdb, the 5' RACE reads were re-called with MiXCR into one record per CDR3 protein. Of approximately 780,000 distinct CDR3 sequences listed, roughly 26% are singletons. The same sample was also used in a study of T cells of mothers and their children.

Sequenced: blood. The receptors stem from a boy aged 5-17 years in good health.

The rearrangement uses TRBV29-1 and TRBJ1-1; 7 bases are shared with TRBD1. V dropped 7 bases and J dropped 4; count of bases not matched to a gene: 12. The CDR3 is 14 residues long. Germline V lookup: CDR1 SQVTM, CDR2 ANQGSEA. The DNA for the CDR3 is TGCAGCGCCATAACAGGGGAGGTGGGCACTGAAGCTTTCTTT. It encodes CSAITGEVGTEAFF.

The chain joins TRBV29-1 to TRBJ2-5; D call uncertain. Germline V gives CDR1 SQVTM, CDR2 ANQGSEA. Trimming took off 1 base at V and 4 bases at J, with 13 bases between the two ends. This CDR3 spans 14 amino acids. CDR3 coding DNA: TGCAGCGTTGAAGTAGCCTCGAGTCTAGAGACCCAGTACTTC. Translated, it gives CSVEVASSLETQYF.

The chain is built from TRBV10-3 and TRBJ1-2; D unresolved. This CDR3 comprises 15 residues. CDR1 is ENHRY, CDR2 SYGVKD, per germline. Trimming pared 0 bases from V and 5 bases from J, leaving 13 bases between. CDR3 in DNA: TGTGCCATCAGTGAGTCCGAACCTCGGCAGTATGGCTACACCTTC. Its translation is CAISESEPRQYGYTF.

The chain couples TRBV12-3 or TRBV12-4 to TRBJ1-2; D possibly corresponds to TRBD1 (5 bases). V was trimmed by 2 bases and J by 6 bases, leaving 13 bases between them. This CDR3 has 14 amino acids. CDR3 in amino acids: CASSLLRGVDGYTF. Written as DNA, the CDR3 is TGTGCCAGCAGTTTACTTAGAGGGGTCGATGGCTACACCTTC.

This clonotype was recorded a few times. The CDR3 sequence is CSARDLAGGAPDTQYF. The CDR3 nucleotides are TGCAGTGCTAGAGATCTAGCGGGGGGTGCCCCAGATACGCAGTATTTT. The rearrangement joins TRBV20-1 to TRBJ2-3; TRBD2 matches at 11 bases. The CDR3 is 16 residues long. With V trimmed by 0 bases and J by 4 bases, 6 bases remained unmatched. Germline V gene lookup returns CDR1 DFQATT and CDR2 SNEGSKA (reference sequence).

V usage is TRBV6-5 and J usage is TRBJ2-7; 8 bases are a match to TRBD1. Per germline, CDR1 MNHEY and CDR2 SVGAGI. Trimming removed 6 bases from V and 6 bases from J; junction bases left unmatched: 13. This CDR3 contains 15 residues. This CDR3 is CASSLGQGTPPEQYF. Written as DNA, the CDR3 is TGTGCCAGCAGCCTCGGACAGGGAACACCACCCGAGCAGTACTTC.

This clonotype was counted a few times. The chain uses TRBV6-1 and TRBJ1-4; D may be TRBD1 (5 bases). The CDR3 length is 16 residues. V was trimmed by 2 bases and J by 5 bases, leaving 15 bases between them. Germline CDR1 and CDR2: MNHNS and SASEGT. Here the CDR3 reads CASSELGRGLNEKLFF. The CDR3 coding sequence is TGTGCCAGCAGTGAATTGGGAAGGGGTTTAAATGAAAAACTGTTTTTT.

This clonotype showed up just a few times. The V gene is TRBV12-3 or TRBV12-4, the J gene TRBJ1-6, with TRBD1 as a possible D gene (5 bases). Trimming shortened V by 4 bases and J by 6 bases, and 10 bases separated the two germline ends. There are 14 residues in the CDR3. CDR3 sequence: CASSYHRINSPLHF. CDR3 nucleotides: TGTGCCAGCAGTTACCACAGGATTAATTCACCCCTCCACTTT.

The chain links TRBV15 to TRBJ2-7; D not certain. The V gene's germline CDR1 is LNHNV and CDR2 YYDKDF (reference sequence). The V end lost 1 base, the J end lost 0 bases, and 13 bases lay between the germline ends. The CDR3 contains 16 residues. The CDR3 loop is CATSRAMGSPSYEQYF. In nucleotides, the CDR3 is TGTGCCACCAGCAGAGCAATGGGGTCTCCCTCCTACGAGCAGTACTTC.

The rearrangement joins TRBV5-1 to TRBJ1-1; D uncertain. CDR1 and CDR2 (germline): SGHRS, YFSETQ. Trimming removed 1 base from V and 0 bases from J, with 4 bases in between. The CDR3 is made up of 13 amino acids. CDR3 sequence reads: CASSLIMNTEAFF. In DNA form, the CDR3 reads TGCGCCAGCAGCTTGATAATGAACACTGAAGCTTTCTTT.

This clonotype was recorded a few times. V is TRBV20-1 and J is TRBJ2-5; D perhaps matches TRBD2 (5 bases). TRBJ2-1 matches the DNA end more closely, so the J call is doubtful. The CDR3 is 14 amino acids. CDR1 and CDR2 (germline): DFQATT, SNEGSKA (reference sequence). The CDR3 loop reads CSAREQEGWNEQFF. The DNA of the CDR3 is TGCAGTGCTAGAGAGCAAGAGGGCTGGAATGAGCAGTTCTTC.

This clonotype was observed a few times. V and J are TRBV5-1 and TRBJ2-1; the D gene is possibly TRBD2 (6 bases). There are 14 residues in the CDR3. V was trimmed by 5 bases and J by 5 bases, leaving 14 bases between them. Germline loops: CDR1 SGHRS, CDR2 YFSETQ. CDR3 in amino acids: CASSPTGENNEQFF. In DNA, the CDR3 is TGCGCCAGCAGTCCCACGGGGGAGAACAATGAGCAGTTCTTC.

This clonotype turned up a few times. The V and J genes are TRBV7-9 and TRBJ1-2; unclear D gene. CDR1 and CDR2 from the germline V gene are SEHNR and FQNEAQ (reference sequence). The CDR3 is made up of 12 amino acids. V shed 5 bases and J shed 5 bases, with 9 bases lying between them. CDR3: CASSPLWYGYTF. The CDR3 DNA sequence: TGTGCCAGCAGCCCATTGTGGTATGGCTACACCTTC.

The rearrangement joins TRBV5-1 to TRBJ2-1, with TRBD2 identical over 8 bases. Germline CDR1 SGHRS, CDR2 YFSETQ. Trimming took 4 bases from V and 6 from J; bases not matched to a gene: 9. CDR3 length: 15 amino acids. CDR3 bases: TGCGCCAGCAGCCCGGGCGGGGGGCCCGTCAATGAGCAGTTCTTC. Its translation is CASSPGGGPVNEQFF.

This chain uses TRBV3-1 with TRBJ2-1; D might be TRBD2 (6 bases). With the DNA end fitting TRBJ2-5 better, the J assignment may be wrong. The CDR3 has 14 amino acids. Germline lookup yields CDR1 LGHDT and CDR2 YNNKEL (reference sequence). The CDR3 DNA sequence: TGTGCCAGCAGCCAAGTTGGAGGGAGAGAGACCCAGTACTTC. Its translation is CASSQVGGRETQYF.

This clonotype showed up just a few times. This chain links TRBV7-6 with TRBJ2-7; D is perhaps TRBD2 (6 bases). The V gene lost 0 bases and the J gene lost 4 bases, with 13 bases spanning the gap. The CDR3 totals 15 residues. Looked up from germline, CDR1 is SGHVS and CDR2 is FNYEAQ. The CDR3 DNA reads as TGTGCCAGCAGCTTAGCCCAGGGACTCCAGTACGAGCAGTACTTC. This codes for CASSLAQGLQYEQYF.

This clonotype has just a few counts. The rearrangement uses TRBV7-9 and TRBJ2-7; D unresolved. Trimming left V 1 base short and J 1 base short, with 5 bases between. This CDR3 spans 13 amino acids. CDR1 is SEHNR and CDR2 is FQNEAQ in the germline V gene (reference sequence). In nucleotides, the CDR3 is TGTGCCAGCAGCTTAGACTTGTCCTACGAGCAGTACTTC. It translates to CASSLDLSYEQYF.

In this sample, this clonotype turned up a few times. The chain links TRBV24-1 to TRBJ2-7, with 8 nucleotides matching TRBD1. The CDR3 extends over 13 amino acids. Germline-derived CDR1 and CDR2 are KGHDR and SFDVKD. Trimming cost V 4 bases and J 10 bases; bases outside gene matches: 8. In DNA, the CDR3 is TGTGCCACCAGTGACGGACAGGGTGGCCCCCAGTACTTC. Its protein is CATSDGQGGPQYF.

The chain carries TRBV6-5 and TRBJ2-7; 9 bases fit TRBD1. The length of the CDR3 is 13 residues. Germline CDR1 and CDR2: MNHEY and SVGAGI. J lost 6 bases, V lost 6 bases, and 6 bases had no gene match. The CDR3, as DNA: TGTGCCAGCAGCCAGGACAGGGGAAGCGAGCAGTACTTC. It is translated as CASSQDRGSEQYF.

This chain uses TRBV24-1 with TRBJ2-3; D unclear. The CDR3 contains 9 residues. Germline loops: CDR1 KGHDR, CDR2 SFDVKD. V was pared by 8 bases and J by 6 bases, with 2 bases between. The CDR3 sequence is CATTDTQYF. CDR3 bases: TGTGCCACCACGGATACGCAGTATTTT.

The rearrangement joins TRBV28 to TRBJ2-3; a possible D gene is TRBD1 (5 bases). V was trimmed by 6 bases and J by 4 bases, leaving 23 bases between them. This CDR3 has 17 amino acids. From germline, CDR1 is MDHEN and CDR2 SYDVKM. This CDR3 is CASRGDRAPHPPDTQYF. For the CDR3, the DNA is TGTGCCAGCAGGGGCGACAGAGCCCCACACCCTCCAGATACGCAGTATTTT.

Regarding this clonotype: One junction end does not reproduce the germline sequence, and a read error may be involved. The chain is built from TRBV7-6 and TRBJ2-3; D possibly corresponds to TRBD2 (6 bases). This CDR3 is 13 amino acids long. Looked up from germline, CDR1 is SGHVS and CDR2 is FNYEAQ. The CDR3 here is CVSGLSGVHTQYF. In DNA form, the CDR3 reads TGTGTCAGCGGGCTCTCGGGAGTTCATACGCAGTATTTT.

A few counts support this clonotype. The rearrangement joins TRBV9 to TRBJ2-2; 7 positions match TRBD1. With 4 bases clipped from V and 0 bases from J, the junction kept 6 bases outside the gene matches. CDR3 length equals 16 residues. Looked up from germline, CDR1 is SGDLS and CDR2 is YYNGEE. CDR3 DNA: TGTGCCAGCAGCCCCCCAGGGGGACCGAACACCGGGGAGCTGTTTTTT. Translation gives CASSPPGGPNTGELFF.

This chain links TRBV10-3 with TRBJ1-5, with D possibly TRBD1 on 6 matching bases. The ends were cut back, 5 bases at V and 1 base at J, with 15 bases in the middle. Germline lookup yields CDR1 ENHRY and CDR2 SYGVKD. This CDR3 is 16 amino acids long. CDR3 sequence: CAISREGGQSNQPQHF. The CDR3, as DNA: TGTGCCATCAGTAGGGAGGGGGGCCAGAGCAATCAGCCCCAGCATTTT.

The chain carries TRBV5-1 and TRBJ2-3; maybe TRBD2 (5 bases). This CDR3 is 13 amino acids long. V lost 1 base and J 4 bases, leaving 7 bases between the germline ends. CDR1 is SGHRS and CDR2 is YFSETQ in the germline V gene. CDR3 nucleotide sequence: TGCGCCAGCAGCTTGACGGAGGCAGATACGCAGTATTTT. It is translated as CASSLTEADTQYF. The full variable domain, completed using reference TRBV5-1 and TRBJ2-3, is KAGVTQTPRYLIKTRGQQVTLSCSPISGHRSVSWYQQTPGQGLQFLFEYFSETQRNKGNFPGRFSGRQFSNSRSEMNVSTLELGDSALYLCASSLTEADTQYFGPGTRLTVL.

This clonotype has only a few counts. The rearrangement links TRBV5-1 to TRBJ2-5; 8 nucleotides align to TRBD2. Germline loops: CDR1 SGHRS, CDR2 YFSETQ. With V trimmed by 8 bases and J by 3 bases, 9 bases remained unmatched. The length of the CDR3 is 14 residues. The CDR3 DNA is TGCGCCAGTACCATTGGTAGCGGGAAAGAGACCCAGTACTTC. Its protein is CASTIGSGKETQYF.